This T cell receptor (beta chain) derives from a study of blood T cell repertoires in COVID-19. Study summary: T cells, B-cell-depleted T cells, or PBMCs supplied cDNA or gDNA.

This clone was counted a single time. The length of the CDR3 is 14 residues. Germline values: CDR1 MGHDK, CDR2 SYGVNS. Trimming removed 3 bases at V and 1 base at J, with 7 bases between. Original processing notes: Nucleated cell counts were estimated from reference gene primer amplification. Some clones are missing from TCRdb's copy, which holds only in-frame ones; the method was immunoSEQ multiplex PCR. The V and J calls and clone size come from that table; D and trimming were worked out from the DNA. This sample yields 80,000 to 100,000 clones, of which 70% to 90% are seen a single time; approximately 4.5% belongs to the top ten.

The chain couples TRBV25-1 to TRBJ1-5; D gene unclear. The specimen was peripheral blood. This clonotype was obtained from a man in his 70s with acute or convalescent COVID-19. The CDR3 here is CASSDHLSNQPQHF. Here the CDR3 DNA reads TGTGCCAGCAGTGATCACTTAAGCAATCAGCCCCAGCATTTT.